A selection of T cell receptor beta chains follows, all from one sample in a study of radiation and T cells in renal cell carcinoma. Clones were read by immunoSEQ multiplex PCR, and TCRdb kept only the in-frame ones, dropping some. In the table there are 70,000 to 95,000 clones, 65% to 85% of which are singletons. The sequenced sample was blood, obtained from a patient whose treatment included radiotherapy and nephrectomy. These receptors originate from a man between 60 and 75 years old with renal cell carcinoma. Both conserved end residues are part of each CDR3. D genes are given only for firm matches. A clone size is listed for some rows: how often the clone was seen (once, few, many), or a class if it is expanded.

>.|TRBJ2-2|.|TRBV9
TGTGCCAGCAGCCCTCACCAGGGGAACACCGGGGAGCTGTTTTTT
CASSPHQGNTGELFF
>.|TRBJ1-1|.|TRBV5-1
TGCGCCAGCAGCTTGAGGGGGGGCACTGAAGCTTTCTTT
CASSLRGGTEAFF
>.|TRBJ1-5|.|TRBV7-9
TGTGCCATTGGGCGGGATCAGCCCCAGCATTTT
CAIGRDQPQHF
>.|TRBJ2-3|.|TRBV11-2
TGTGCCAGCAGCTTCAACCCAGGGCTGACAGATACGCAGTATTTT
CASSFNPGLTDTQYF
>.|TRBJ2-2|few|TRBV7-9
TGTGCCAGCAGCCAATCCCCCTATAACACCGGGGAGCTGTTTTTT
CASSQSPYNTGELFF
>.|TRBJ2-7|.|TRBV19
TGTGCCAGTAGTACGACCCCAGGGGAGCAGTACTTC
CASSTTPGEQYF
>.|TRBJ2-7|.|TRBV7-2
TGTGCCAGCAGCTTACGTTCTTACGAGCAGTACTTC
CASSLRSYEQYF
>.|TRBJ2-2|.|TRBV7-9
TGTGCCAGCAGCTCCCCTCCCAAGCCGAACACCGGGGAGCTGTTTTTT
CASSSPPKPNTGELFF
>.|TRBJ2-7|.|TRBV18
TGTGCCAGCTCCCCCGCGTTTGGGAGCTCCTACGAGCAGTACTTC
CASSPAFGSSYEQYF
>.|TRBJ2-1|.|TRBV9
TGTGCCAGCAGTGCAGACAGCTACAATGAGCAGTTCTTC
CASSADSYNEQFF
>.|TRBJ1-1|.|TRBV27
TGTGCCAGCAGTTTAGGAACAGGGAGCCCAGCTTTCTTT
CASSLGTGSPAFF
>TRBD2|TRBJ2-7|.|TRBV10-1
TGCGCCAGCAGTGAGTCGGGACTAGCGATAAGCTCCTACGAGCAGTACTTC
CASSESGLAISSYEQYF
>.|TRBJ2-3|.|TRBV5-1
TGCGCCAGCAGCTTGGGTCCGGGGTCAGATACGCAGTATTTT
CASSLGPGSDTQYF
>TRBD1|TRBJ1-2|.|TRBV18
TGTGCCAGCTCACCTACTACAGGGGGCGCGGGCTATGGCTACACCTTC
CASSPTTGGAGYGYTF
>TRBD1|TRBJ2-7|.|TRBV2
TGTGCCAGCAAACGTCGGGGGACAGGGGATGAGCAGTACTTC
CASKRRGTGDEQYF
>TRBD1|TRBJ2-7|.|TRBV6-5
TGTGCCAGCAGTTACTCGATTGGGACAGGGCGCCACGAGCAGTACTTC
CASSYSIGTGRHEQYF
>TRBD2|TRBJ2-7|.|TRBV7-2
TGTGCCAGCAGCTTCCGTACCCTGACTAGCGGGAGTCCCTACGAGCAGTACTTC
CASSFRTLTSGSPYEQYF
>.|TRBJ2-7|.|TRBV29-1
TGCAGCGTTGGTGGCGACGGCGAGCAGTACTTC
CSVGGDGEQYF
>.|TRBJ2-1|.|TRBV5-1
TGCGCCAGCAGCAAGACACCGAGCAATGAGCAGTTCTTC
CASSKTPSNEQFF
>.|TRBJ1-2|.|TRBV7-9
TGTGCCAGCAGCGACCATTTAGAAGAGGATGATGGCTACACCTTC
CASSDHLEEDDGYTF
>TRBD1|TRBJ2-3|few|TRBV19
TGTGCCAGTAGTTCACAACGGGACAGGGAGGGGGATACGCAGTATTTT
CASSSQRDREGDTQYF
>TRBD2|TRBJ2-3|.|TRBV5-6
TGTGCCAGCAGCTCCTACCTAGCGGGAGGATCCACAGATACGCAGTATTTT
CASSSYLAGGSTDTQYF
>TRBD1|TRBJ2-6|.|TRBV10-3
TGTGCCATCAACACAGGGGCTGGGGCCAACGTCCTGACTTTC
CAINTGAGANVLTF